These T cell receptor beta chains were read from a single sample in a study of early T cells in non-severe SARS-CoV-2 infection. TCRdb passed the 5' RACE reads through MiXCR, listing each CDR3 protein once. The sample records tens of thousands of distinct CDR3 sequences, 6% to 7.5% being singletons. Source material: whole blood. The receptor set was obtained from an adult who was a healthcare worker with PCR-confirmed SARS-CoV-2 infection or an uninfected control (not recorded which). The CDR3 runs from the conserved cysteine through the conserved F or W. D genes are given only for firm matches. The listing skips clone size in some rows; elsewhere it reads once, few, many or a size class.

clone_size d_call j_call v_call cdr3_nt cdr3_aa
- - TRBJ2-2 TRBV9 TGTGCCAGCAGCGTAGCTAACTCCGGGGAGCTGTTTTTT CASSVANSGELFF
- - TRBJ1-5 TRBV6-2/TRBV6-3 TGTGCCAGCAGTTACACAGATAGCAATCAGCCCCAGCATTTT CASSYTDSNQPQHF
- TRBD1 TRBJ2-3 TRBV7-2 TGTGCCAGCAGCCTGGACAGGGCGGACGGTACGCAGTATTTT CASSLDRADGTQYF
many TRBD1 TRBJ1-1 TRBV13 TGTGCCAGCAGCCACGGGACAGGACACTCCTGGACTGAAGCTTTCTTT CASSHGTGHSWTEAFF
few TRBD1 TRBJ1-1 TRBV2 TGTGCCAGCAGCGAAGACAGGGGCACTGAAGCTTTCTTT CASSEDRGTEAFF
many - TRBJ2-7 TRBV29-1 TGCAGCGTTAGTCGATCAGATACCTACGAGCAGTACTTC CSVSRSDTYEQYF
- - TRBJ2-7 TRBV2 TGTGCCAGCAGCCCGGGACCGCAGTACTTC CASSPGPQYF
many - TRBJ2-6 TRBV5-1 TGCGCCAGCAGCTTCGGGACGAGCTCTGGGGCCAACGTCCTGACTTTC CASSFGTSSGANVLTF
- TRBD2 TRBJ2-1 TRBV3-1 TGTGCCACCTCGCGACTAGCGGGGATGTACAATGAGCAGTTCTTC CATSRLAGMYNEQFF
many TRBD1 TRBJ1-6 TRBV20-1 TGCAGTGCTCCGGGACAGGGGGATAATTCACCCCTCCACTTT CSAPGQGDNSPLHF
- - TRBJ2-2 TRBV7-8 TGTGCCAGCAGCTTAATCGGCGGCGGGGAGCTGTTTTTT CASSLIGGGELFF
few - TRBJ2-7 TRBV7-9 TGTGCCAGCAGCCGTCTCAGGGGCGGGAACTTATACGAGCAGTACTTC CASSRLRGGNLYEQYF
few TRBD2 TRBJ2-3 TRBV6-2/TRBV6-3 TGTGCCAGCAGTTACCAGCGGGGGCCCCTCACAGATACGCAGTATTTT CASSYQRGPLTDTQYF
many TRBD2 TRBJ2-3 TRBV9 TGTGCCAGCAGCCCTTCGCTGACTAGCGGGGTCACAGATACGCAGTATTTT CASSPSLTSGVTDTQYF
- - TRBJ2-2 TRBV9 TGTGCCAGCAGCGCGACGTTTTCCGGGGAGCTGTTTTTT CASSATFSGELFF
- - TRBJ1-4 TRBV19 TGTGCCAGTAGTGCCGGGTTCGCAACTAATGAAAAACTGTTTTTT CASSAGFATNEKLFF
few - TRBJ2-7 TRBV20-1 TGCAGTGCTAGAGGCCCCGAGAGGGAGCAGTACTTC CSARGPEREQYF
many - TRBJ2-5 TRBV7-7 TGTGCCAGCAGCATTAACCTCGGGGAGACCCAGTACTTC CASSINLGETQYF
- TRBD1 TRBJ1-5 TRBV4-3 TGCGCCAGCAGCCAGTACAGGGGTGGCAATCAGCCCCAGCATTTT CASSQYRGGNQPQHF
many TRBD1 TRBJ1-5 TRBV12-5 TGTGCTAGTGGCAACTCAGGGGGCGGTCAGCCCCAGCATTTT CASGNSGGGQPQHF
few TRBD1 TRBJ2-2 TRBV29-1 TGCAGCGTCGGCGCGGGACAGGAAGTCGGGGAGCTGTTTTTT CSVGAGQEVGELFF
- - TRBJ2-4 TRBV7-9 TGTGCCAGCAGCTTAGCTGTAGCCAAAAACATTCAGTACTTC CASSLAVAKNIQYF
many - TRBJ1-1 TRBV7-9 TGTGCCAGCAGCTCAGCTTTAAACACTGAAGCTTTCTTT CASSSALNTEAFF
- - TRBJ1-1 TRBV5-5 TGTGCCAGCAGCTTGTGGGGCGGCATGAACACTGAAGCTTTCTTT CASSLWGGMNTEAFF
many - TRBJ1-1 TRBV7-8 TGTGCCAGCAGCTCCCTGTGGGCGTTTGAATCCACTGAAGCTTTCTTT CASSSLWAFESTEAFF
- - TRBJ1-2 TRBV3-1 TGTGCCAGCAGCCCGACAGGATCGTATGGCTACACCTTC CASSPTGSYGYTF
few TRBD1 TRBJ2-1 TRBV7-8 TGTGCCAGCGGGACCGGGACAGGGGCCTACAATGAGCAGTTCTTC CASGTGTGAYNEQFF
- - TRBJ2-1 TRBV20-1 TGCAGTGCTAGAGATCTTGGAGGTGGCCTCAATGAGCAGTTCTTC CSARDLGGGLNEQFF
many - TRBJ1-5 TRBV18 TGTGCCAGCTCCCCCCGGGACACCTATCAGCCCCAGCATTTT CASSPRDTYQPQHF
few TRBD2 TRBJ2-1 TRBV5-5 TGTGCCAGCAGCTTGTCAGCGGGGGCCGGGGCGAATGAGCAGTTCTTC CASSLSAGAGANEQFF
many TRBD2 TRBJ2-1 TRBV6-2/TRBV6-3 TGTGCCAGCAGTCAGACTAGCGGGGTCAATGAGCAGTTCTTC CASSQTSGVNEQFF
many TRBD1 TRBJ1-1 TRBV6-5 TGTGCCAGCACCCAGGACAGGACCAACACTGAAGCTTTCTTT CASTQDRTNTEAFF
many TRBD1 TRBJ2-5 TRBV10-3 TGTGCCTCAAGTACCGGGACAGAAAAAGAGACCCAGTACTTC CASSTGTEKETQYF
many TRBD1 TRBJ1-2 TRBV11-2 TGTGCCAGCAGCCCGATTGGGGGACAGGGGAACGGCTACACCTTC CASSPIGGQGNGYTF
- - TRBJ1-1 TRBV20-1 TGCAGTGGCTCCTTTGTGAACACTGAAGCTTTCTTT CSGSFVNTEAFF
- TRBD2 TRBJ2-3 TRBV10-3 TGTGCCATCAGTGCTAGCGGGGAGGCAGATACGCAGTATTTT CAISASGEADTQYF
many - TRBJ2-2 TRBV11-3 TGTGCCAGCAGCTTAGGTGGAGGGGGCAACACCGGGGAGCTGTTTTTT CASSLGGGGNTGELFF
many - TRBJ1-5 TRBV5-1 TGCGCCAGCAGCTTGAACGGGGAAGGCAATCAGCCCCAGCATTTT CASSLNGEGNQPQHF
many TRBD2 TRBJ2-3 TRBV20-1 TGCAGTGCTCCACTGACTAGCGGGAGCACAGATACGCAGTATTTT CSAPLTSGSTDTQYF
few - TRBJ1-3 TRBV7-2 TGTGCCAGCAGCTTAAGCTCTGGAAACACCATATATTTT CASSLSSGNTIYF